Listed below are T cell receptor beta chains from one sample, sequenced in a study of blood T cell repertoires in COVID-19. Clones were read by immunoSEQ multiplex PCR, and TCRdb kept only the in-frame ones, dropping some. The sample has 410,000 or so clones; 80% to 90% are singletons. Sequenced: peripheral blood. These TCRs come from a woman in her 30s with active or convalescent COVID-19. CDR3s include the opening cysteine and the closing phenylalanine or tryptophan. Fields, in order: D gene, V gene, clone size, J gene, CDR3 protein, CDR3 DNA. A D gene is named only where the DNA matches it firmly. Clone size, where shown, is once, few, many, or a class for clones that have expanded.

TRBD1	TRBV5-1	-	TRBJ2-1	CASRPTGGPGNEQFF	TGCGCCAGCAGACCAACAGGGGGCCCAGGGAATGAGCAGTTCTTC
TRBD2	TRBV2	-	TRBJ2-2	CASRESILAGGQYAGELFF	TGTGCCAGCAGAGAAAGCATCCTAGCGGGGGGGCAGTACGCCGGGGAGCTGTTTTTT
-	TRBV19	once	TRBJ2-3	CASSIIRGDTQYF	TGTGCCAGTAGTATTATTAGAGGGGATACGCAGTATTTT
-	TRBV3-1/TRBV3-2	-	TRBJ1-1	CASSQRDTEAFF	TGTGCCAGCAGCCAACGGGATACTGAAGCTTTCTTT
-	TRBV5-8	-	TRBJ2-1	CASSYGGESYNEQFF	TGTGCCAGCAGCTACGGAGGGGAGTCCTACAATGAGCAGTTCTTC
TRBD2	TRBV18	-	TRBJ2-3	CASSPGLGTDTQYF	TGTGCCAGCTCACCTGGACTAGGCACAGATACGCAGTATTTT
TRBD2	TRBV7-9	-	TRBJ2-1	CASSLQAGGHNEQFF	TGTGCCAGCAGCTTACAAGCGGGGGGCCACAATGAGCAGTTCTTC
TRBD2	TRBV3-1/TRBV3-2	-	TRBJ2-1	CASSRVTSGSYNEQFF	TGTGCCAGCAGCCGGGTTACTAGCGGAAGCTACAATGAGCAGTTCTTC
-	TRBV6-5	-	TRBJ1-1	CASSYGLMNTEAFF	TGTGCCAGCAGTTACGGACTTATGAACACTGAAGCTTTCTTT
-	TRBV30	-	TRBJ2-7	CAWSVSEDSSYEQYF	TGTGCCTGGAGTGTGTCTGAAGACAGTAGCTACGAGCAGTACTTC
TRBD2	TRBV5-1	-	TRBJ2-2	CASSPGLAGPGELFF	TGCGCCAGCAGCCCGGGACTAGCGGGTCCCGGGGAGCTGTTTTTT
TRBD1	TRBV19	-	TRBJ1-5	CASAGTGMRQPQHF	TGTGCCAGTGCCGGGACAGGGATGCGTCAGCCCCAGCATTTT
TRBD1	TRBV14	-	TRBJ1-2	CASSQVGQGLSYTF	TGTGCCAGCAGCCAAGTGGGACAGGGTCTGTCCTACACCTTC
TRBD1	TRBV7-9	-	TRBJ1-2	CASSLPGQGRGGYTF	TGTGCCAGCAGCTTACCGGGACAGGGGAGAGGCGGCTACACCTTC
-	TRBV5-1	-	TRBJ2-7	CASSLDSGYEQYF	TGCGCCAGCAGCTTGGATAGCGGCTACGAGCAGTACTTC
-	TRBV11-2	-	TRBJ1-2	CASSLDLSYGYTF	TGTGCCAGCAGCTTAGATTTGTCATATGGCTACACCTTC
-	TRBV21-1	few	TRBJ2-5	CASSKSPGGAKTQYF	TGTGCCAGCAGCAAATCACCGGGGGGCGCAAAGACCCAGTACTTC
TRBD1	TRBV5-1	-	TRBJ2-7	CASSLSGQGPYEQYF	TGCGCCAGCAGCTTGTCGGGACAGGGTCCCTACGAGCAGTACTTC
TRBD2	TRBV11-2	once	TRBJ2-5	CASTRTAGVGETQYF	TGTGCCAGCACCCGAACAGCGGGAGTCGGAGAGACCCAGTACTTC